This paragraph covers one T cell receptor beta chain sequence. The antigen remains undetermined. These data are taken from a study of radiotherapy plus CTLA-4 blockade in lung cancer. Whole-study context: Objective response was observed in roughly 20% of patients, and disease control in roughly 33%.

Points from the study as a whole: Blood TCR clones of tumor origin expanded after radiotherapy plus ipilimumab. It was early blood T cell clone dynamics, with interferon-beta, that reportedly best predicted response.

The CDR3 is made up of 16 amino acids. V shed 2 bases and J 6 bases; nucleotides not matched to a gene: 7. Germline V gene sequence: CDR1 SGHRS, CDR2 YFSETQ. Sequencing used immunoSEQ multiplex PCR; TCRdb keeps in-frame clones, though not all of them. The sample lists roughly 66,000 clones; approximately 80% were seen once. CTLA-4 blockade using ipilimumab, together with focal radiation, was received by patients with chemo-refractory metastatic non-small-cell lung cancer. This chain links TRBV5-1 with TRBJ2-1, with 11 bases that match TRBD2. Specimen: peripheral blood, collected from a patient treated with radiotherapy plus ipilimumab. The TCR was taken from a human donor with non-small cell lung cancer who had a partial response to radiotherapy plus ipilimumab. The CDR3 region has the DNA TGCGCCAGCAGCTTAGGTGGGACTAGCGGAGCCAATGAGCAGTTCTTC. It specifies CASSLGGTSGANEQFF. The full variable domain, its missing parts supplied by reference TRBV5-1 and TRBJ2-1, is KAGVTQTPRYLIKTRGQQVTLSCSPISGHRSVSWYQQTPGQGLQFLFEYFSETQRNKGNFPGRFSGRQFSNSRSEMNVSTLELGDSALYLCASSLGGTSGANEQFFGPGTRLTVL.